Only a few counts were recorded for the clone carrying this TCR beta chain. What it binds is not known. J gave up 2 bases and V 1 base, and 1 base lay outside the gene matches. The CDR3 loop spans 16 amino acids. CDR1 and CDR2 from the germline V gene are SGHTA and FQGTGA. As it was prepared, the TCRbeta library received unique molecular identifiers. Each CDR3 protein is one row after TCRdb ran MiXCR on the PCR reads. The table records 780,000 or so distinct CDR3 sequences, about 16% of them present only once. The sample is drawn from a study of T-cell reconstitution after alpha-beta-depleted transplantation in children. Study results and caveats: Once a year had passed after transplant, T-cell counts and diversity came mostly from newly produced T cells.

Specimen: PBMCs, mostly from graft donor cells, collected 360 days after TCRalphabeta/CD19-depleted stem cell transplant. This clonotype was sampled from a male patient aged 10 to 17 who had a stem cell transplant for acute lymphoblastic leukemia, so the T cells may come from the graft donor. The chain carries TRBV7-3 and TRBJ2-6, with 8 bases that match TRBD1. The CDR3 DNA follows: TGTGCCAGCAGCTTAAGACAGGGGACTGGGGCCAACGTCCTGACTTTC. Its translation is CASSLRQGTGANVLTF. Together with reference TRBV7-3 and TRBJ2-6, the CDR3 gives the full variable domain: GAGVSQTPSNKVTEKGKYVELRCDPISGHTALYWYRQSLGQGPEFLIYFQGTGAADDSGLPNDRFFAVRPEGSVSTLKIQRTERGDSAVYLCASSLRQGTGANVLTFGAGSRLTVL.